This TCR beta chain was sequenced for a study of blood T cell repertoires in COVID-19. Background on the study: Researchers got acute and convalescent COVID-19 samples from the United States, Italy and Spain. In each case, the material was cDNA or gDNA derived from T cells, B-cell-depleted T cells, or PBMCs.

Authors' analysis steps: Scientists estimated how many nucleated cells there were by amplifying reference gene primers. TCRdb keeps only in-frame clones here, not all; method: immunoSEQ multiplex PCR. D and trimming were read from the DNA, whereas the V and J calls and clone size are those reported in that table. Here the sample spans 35,000 to 55,000 clones, about four fifths being singletons. Looked up from germline, CDR1 is SGHTA and CDR2 is FQGTGA. The CDR3 totals 18 residues. V was clipped by 4 bases and J by 4 bases, with 22 bases between them. The rearrangement links TRBV7-3 to TRBJ2-2, with D maybe TRBD1 (6 bases). The TCR sequence derives from a woman in her seventies with acute or convalescent COVID-19. The sequenced material came from peripheral blood. CDR3 residues: CASSYTTRTGWSTGELFF. CDR3 bases: TGTGCCAGCAGCTACACCACCCGTACAGGGTGGAGCACCGGGGAGCTGTTTTTT.